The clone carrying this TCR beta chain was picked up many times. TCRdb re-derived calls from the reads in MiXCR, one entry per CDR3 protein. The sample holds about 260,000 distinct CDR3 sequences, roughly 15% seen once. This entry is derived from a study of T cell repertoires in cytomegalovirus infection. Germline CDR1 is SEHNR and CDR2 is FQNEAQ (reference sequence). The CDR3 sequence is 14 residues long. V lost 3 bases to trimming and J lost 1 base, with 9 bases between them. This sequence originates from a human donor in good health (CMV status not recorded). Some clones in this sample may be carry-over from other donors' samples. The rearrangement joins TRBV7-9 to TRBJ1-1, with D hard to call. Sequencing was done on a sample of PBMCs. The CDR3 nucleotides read TGTGCCAGCAGCTTCATGGGTTCGAACACTGAAGCTTTCTTT. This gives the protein CASSFMGSNTEAFF.